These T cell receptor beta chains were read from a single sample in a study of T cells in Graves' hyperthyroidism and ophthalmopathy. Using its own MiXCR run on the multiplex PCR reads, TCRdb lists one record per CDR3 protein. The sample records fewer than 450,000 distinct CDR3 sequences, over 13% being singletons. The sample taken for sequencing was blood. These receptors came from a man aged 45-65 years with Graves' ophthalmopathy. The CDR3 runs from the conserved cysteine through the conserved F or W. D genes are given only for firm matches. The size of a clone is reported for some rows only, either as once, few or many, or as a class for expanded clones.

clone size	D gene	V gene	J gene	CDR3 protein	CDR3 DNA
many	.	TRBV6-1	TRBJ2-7	CASSVPRDGLGEQYF	TGTGCCAGCAGTGTCCCACGGGACGGCCTGGGGGAGCAGTACTTC
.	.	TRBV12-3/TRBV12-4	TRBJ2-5	CASSLVSGIETQYF	TGTGCCAGCAGTTTAGTTTCCGGGATAGAGACCCAGTACTTC
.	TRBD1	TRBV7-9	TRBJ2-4	CASSSDRGRVAKNIQYF	TGTGCCAGCAGCTCAGACAGGGGGCGGGTAGCCAAAAACATTCAGTACTTC
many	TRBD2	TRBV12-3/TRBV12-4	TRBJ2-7	CASSFSLAGGPEDEQYF	TGTGCCAGCAGTTTCTCGCTAGCGGGAGGGCCCGAGGACGAGCAGTACTTC
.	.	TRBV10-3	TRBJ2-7	CAISESRYEQYF	TGTGCCATCAGTGAGAGTAGATACGAGCAGTACTTC
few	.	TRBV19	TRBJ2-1	CASSINRDEQFF	TGTGCCAGTAGTATCAACCGGGACGAGCAGTTCTTC
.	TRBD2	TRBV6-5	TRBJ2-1	CASSYGGRNNEQFF	TGTGCCAGCAGTTACGGCGGGAGGAACAATGAGCAGTTCTTC
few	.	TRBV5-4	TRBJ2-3	CASSFTGRVDTQYF	TGTGCCAGCAGCTTTACCGGGAGAGTAGATACGCAGTATTTT
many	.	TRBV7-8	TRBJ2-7	CASSANSPYEQYF	TGTGCCAGCAGCGCGAATTCCCCCTACGAGCAGTACTTC
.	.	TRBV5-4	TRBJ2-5	CASSLERGLGPLETQYF	TGTGCCAGCAGCTTGGAGAGGGGCTTAGGTCCCTTGGAGACCCAGTACTTC
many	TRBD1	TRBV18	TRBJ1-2	CASSPRQGEGYGYTF	TGTGCCAGCTCACCACGACAGGGTGAGGGCTATGGCTACACCTTC
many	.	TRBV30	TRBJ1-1	CAGTNTEAFF	TGTGCCGGGACGAACACTGAAGCTTTCTTT
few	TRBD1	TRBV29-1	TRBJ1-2	CSASTRQGATYGYTF	TGCAGCGCCAGTACCAGACAGGGGGCTACCTATGGCTACACCTTC
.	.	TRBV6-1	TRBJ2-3	CASKRVGDTQYF	TGTGCCAGCAAAAGGGTCGGAGATACGCAGTATTTT
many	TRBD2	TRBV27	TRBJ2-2	CASSSFIAGGQTGELFF	TGTGCCAGCAGTTCTTTTATAGCGGGAGGGCAGACCGGGGAGCTGTTTTTT
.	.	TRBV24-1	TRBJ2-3	CATSDFPSQDSTDTQYF	TGTGCCACCAGTGATTTCCCCAGCCAAGATAGCACAGATACGCAGTATTTT
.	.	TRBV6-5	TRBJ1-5	CASSYLRAGSQDQPQHF	TGTGCCAGCAGTTACTTGAGGGCAGGTTCGCAGGATCAGCCCCAGCATTTT
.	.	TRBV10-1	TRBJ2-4	CASSICLWARNIQYF	TGCGCCAGCAGTATCTGCTTGTGGGCCAGAAACATTCAGTACTTC
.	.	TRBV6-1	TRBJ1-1	CATHPPGEIGAFF	TGTGCCACCCACCCGCCCGGAGAGATTGGGGCTTTCTTT
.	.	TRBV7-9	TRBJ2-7	CASSLADQGSYEQYF	TGTGCCAGCAGCTTAGCTGATCAGGGAAGCTACGAGCAGTACTTC
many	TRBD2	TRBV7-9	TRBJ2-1	CATLYLTGTNYNEQFF	TGTGCCACCCTGTATTTGACCGGGACTAACTACAATGAGCAGTTCTTC
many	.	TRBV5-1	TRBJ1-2	CASGLQGGHYGYTF	TGCGCCAGCGGGTTGCAGGGTGGGCACTATGGCTACACCTTC
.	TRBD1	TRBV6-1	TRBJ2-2	CASSWDSPRTGELFF	TGTGCCAGCAGTTGGGACAGCCCACGGACCGGGGAGCTGTTTTTT
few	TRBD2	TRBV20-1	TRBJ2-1	CSAAYSGRTYNEQFF	TGCAGTGCTGCTTATAGCGGGAGAACCTACAATGAGCAGTTCTTC
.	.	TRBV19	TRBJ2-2	CASSYPTGTGELFF	TGTGCCAGTAGTTATCCGACGGGCACCGGGGAGCTGTTTTTT
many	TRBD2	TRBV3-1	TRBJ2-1	CASSQQKRGPYNEQFF	TGTGCCAGCAGCCAACAAAAGCGGGGGCCGTACAATGAGCAGTTCTTC
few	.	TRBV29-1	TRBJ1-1	CSVGTGGTEAFF	TGCAGCGTTGGGACGGGGGGCACTGAAGCTTTCTTT
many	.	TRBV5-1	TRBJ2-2	CASSLAPLTGTVGELFF	TGCGCCAGCAGCTTGGCCCCGCTAACAGGCACCGTTGGGGAGCTGTTTTTT
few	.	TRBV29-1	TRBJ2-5	CSAGHNQETQYF	TGCAGCGCCGGACACAACCAAGAGACCCAGTACTTC
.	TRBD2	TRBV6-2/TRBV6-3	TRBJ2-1	CASSRRSGRVDLGNEQFF	TGTGCCAGCAGTCGACGTAGCGGGAGGGTCGACTTGGGCAATGAGCAGTTCTTC
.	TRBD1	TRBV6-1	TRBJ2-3	CASATGYSTDTQYF	TGTGCCAGCGCGACAGGGTATAGCACAGATACGCAGTATTTT
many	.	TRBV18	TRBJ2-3	CASSRGSTDTQYF	TGTGCCAGCTCACGGGGGAGCACAGATACGCAGTATTTT
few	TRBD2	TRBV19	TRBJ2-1	CASSMFGGSTYNEQFF	TGTGCCAGTAGTATGTTTGGCGGGAGTACCTACAATGAGCAGTTCTTC
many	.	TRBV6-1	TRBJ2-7	CASQISRAGYEQYF	TGTGCCAGCCAGATAAGTCGAGCAGGCTACGAGCAGTACTTC
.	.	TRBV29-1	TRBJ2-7	CSVEGLIVGNEQYF	TGCAGCGTTGAAGGTCTCATCGTAGGCAATGAGCAGTACTTC
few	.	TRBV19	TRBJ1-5	CASSISGVNNQPQHF	TGTGCCAGTAGTATATCAGGGGTCAACAATCAGCCCCAGCATTTT
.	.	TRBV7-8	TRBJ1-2	CASSNPTRYGYTF	TGTGCCAGCAGCAACCCAACTCGCTATGGCTACACCTTC
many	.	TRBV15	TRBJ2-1	CATIGFRQGQGTYNEQFF	TGTGCCACGATCGGTTTTCGTCAGGGCCAAGGGACCTACAATGAGCAGTTCTTC
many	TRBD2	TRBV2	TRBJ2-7	CASRRTSGRNEQYF	TGTGCCAGCAGACGCACTAGCGGGAGAAACGAGCAGTACTTC
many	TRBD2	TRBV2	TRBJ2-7	CASSETRGTVSREQYF	TGTGCCAGCAGTGAAACGCGGGGGACCGTTTCACGCGAGCAGTACTTC
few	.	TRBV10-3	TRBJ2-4	CAISESRTLAKNIQYF	TGTGCCATCAGTGAGTCGAGAACGTTAGCCAAAAACATTCAGTACTTC
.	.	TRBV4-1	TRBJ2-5	CASSQISGPQETQYF	TGCGCCAGCAGCCAAATCTCTGGCCCGCAAGAGACCCAGTACTTC
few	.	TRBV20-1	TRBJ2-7	CSSNPSYEQYF	TGCAGTTCCAACCCTAGCTACGAGCAGTACTTC
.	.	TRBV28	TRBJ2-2	CASSLKPTGELFF	TGTGCCAGCAGTTTAAAACCCACCGGGGAGCTGTTTTTT
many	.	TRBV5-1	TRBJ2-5	CASSLFKGRETQYF	TGCGCCAGCAGCTTATTCAAGGGAAGAGAGACCCAGTACTTC
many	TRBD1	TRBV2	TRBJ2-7	CASVNRGPSYEQYF	TGTGCCAGCGTCAACAGGGGGCCCTCCTACGAGCAGTACTTC
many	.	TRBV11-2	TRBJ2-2	CASSRGTPNTGELFF	TGTGCCAGCAGCCGTGGGACTCCGAACACCGGGGAGCTGTTTTTT
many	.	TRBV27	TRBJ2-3	CASRDQARTDTQYF	TGTGCCAGCAGGGATCAAGCCCGCACAGATACGCAGTATTTT
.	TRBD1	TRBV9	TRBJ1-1	CASSNRGDTEAFF	TGTGCCAGCAGCAACAGGGGAGACACTGAAGCTTTCTTT
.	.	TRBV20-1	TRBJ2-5	CSARAGGARYF	TGCAGTGCTAGAGCCGGAGGGGCCCGGTACTTC